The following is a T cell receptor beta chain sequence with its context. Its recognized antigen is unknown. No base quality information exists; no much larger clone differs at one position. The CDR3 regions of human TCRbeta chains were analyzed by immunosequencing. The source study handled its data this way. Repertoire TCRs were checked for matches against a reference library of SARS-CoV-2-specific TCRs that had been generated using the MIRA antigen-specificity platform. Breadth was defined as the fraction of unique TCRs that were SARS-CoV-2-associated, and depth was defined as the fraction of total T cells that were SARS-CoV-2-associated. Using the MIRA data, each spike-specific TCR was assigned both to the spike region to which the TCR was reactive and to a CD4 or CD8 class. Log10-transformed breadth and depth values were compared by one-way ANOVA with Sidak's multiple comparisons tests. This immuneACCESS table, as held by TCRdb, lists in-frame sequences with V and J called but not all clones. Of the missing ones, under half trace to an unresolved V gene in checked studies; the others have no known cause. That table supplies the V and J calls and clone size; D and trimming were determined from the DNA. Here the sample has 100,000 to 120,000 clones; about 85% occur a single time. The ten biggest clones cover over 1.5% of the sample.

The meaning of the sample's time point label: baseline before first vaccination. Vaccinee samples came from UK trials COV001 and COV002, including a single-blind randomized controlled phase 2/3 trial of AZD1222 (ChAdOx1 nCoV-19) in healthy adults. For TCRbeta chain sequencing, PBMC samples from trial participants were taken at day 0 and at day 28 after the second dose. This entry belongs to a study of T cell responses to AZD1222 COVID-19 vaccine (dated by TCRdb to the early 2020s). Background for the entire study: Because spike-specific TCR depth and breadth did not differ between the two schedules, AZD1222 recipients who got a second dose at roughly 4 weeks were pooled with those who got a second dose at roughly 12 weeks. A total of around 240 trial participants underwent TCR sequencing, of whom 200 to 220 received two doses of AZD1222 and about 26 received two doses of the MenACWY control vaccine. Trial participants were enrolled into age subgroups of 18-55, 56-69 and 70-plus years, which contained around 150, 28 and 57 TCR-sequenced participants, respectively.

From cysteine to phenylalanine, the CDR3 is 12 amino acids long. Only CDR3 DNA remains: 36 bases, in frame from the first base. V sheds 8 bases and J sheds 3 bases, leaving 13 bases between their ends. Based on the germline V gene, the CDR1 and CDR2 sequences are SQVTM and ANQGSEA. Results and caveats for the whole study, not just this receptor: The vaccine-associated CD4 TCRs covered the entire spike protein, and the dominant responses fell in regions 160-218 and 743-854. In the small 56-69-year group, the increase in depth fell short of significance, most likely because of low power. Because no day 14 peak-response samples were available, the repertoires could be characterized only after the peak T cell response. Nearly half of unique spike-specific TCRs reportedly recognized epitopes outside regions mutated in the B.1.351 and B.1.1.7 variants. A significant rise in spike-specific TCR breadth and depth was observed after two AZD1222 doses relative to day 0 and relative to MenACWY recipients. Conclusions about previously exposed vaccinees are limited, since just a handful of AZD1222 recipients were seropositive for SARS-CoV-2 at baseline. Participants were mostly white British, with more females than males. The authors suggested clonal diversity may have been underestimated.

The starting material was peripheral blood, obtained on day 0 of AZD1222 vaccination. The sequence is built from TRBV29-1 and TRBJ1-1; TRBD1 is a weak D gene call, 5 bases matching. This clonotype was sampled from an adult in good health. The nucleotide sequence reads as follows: TGCAGCTTTTCGGGGGGTTACACTGAAGCTTTCTTT. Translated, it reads CSFSGGYTEAFF.